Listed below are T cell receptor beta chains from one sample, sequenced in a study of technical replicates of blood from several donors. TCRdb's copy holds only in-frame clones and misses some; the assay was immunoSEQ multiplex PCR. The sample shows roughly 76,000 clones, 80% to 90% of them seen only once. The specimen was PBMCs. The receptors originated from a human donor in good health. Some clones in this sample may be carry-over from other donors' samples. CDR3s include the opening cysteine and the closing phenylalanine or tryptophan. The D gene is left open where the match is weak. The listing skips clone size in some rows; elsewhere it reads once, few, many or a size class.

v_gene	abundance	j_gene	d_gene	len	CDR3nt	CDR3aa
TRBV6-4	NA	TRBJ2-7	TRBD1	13	TGTGCCAGCAGTGACACAGGGGGCGGCGAGCAGTACTTC	CASSDTGGGEQYF
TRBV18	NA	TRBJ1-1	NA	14	TGTGCCAGCTCACCAGTAGGGGCGAACACTGAAGCTTTCTTT	CASSPVGANTEAFF
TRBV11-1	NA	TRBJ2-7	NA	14	TGTGCCAGCAGCTTCGGGGGGCGTCCTAGGGAGCAGTACTTC	CASSFGGRPREQYF
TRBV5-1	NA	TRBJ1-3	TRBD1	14	TGCGCCAGCAGCCCCGAAGGGGGCAGAAACACCATATATTTT	CASSPEGGRNTIYF
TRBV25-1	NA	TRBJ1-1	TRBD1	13	TGTGCCAGCATCTCTAAGGGACAGAGTGAAGCTTTCTTT	CASISKGQSEAFF
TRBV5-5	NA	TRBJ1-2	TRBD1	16	TGTGCCAGCAGCTGGGAGACAGGGGGTCTTTTCTATGGCTACACCTTC	CASSWETGGLFYGYTF
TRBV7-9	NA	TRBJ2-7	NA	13	TGTGCCAGCAGCTGGACAGAGTCCTACGAGCAGTACTTC	CASSWTESYEQYF
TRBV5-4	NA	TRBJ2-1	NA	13	TGTGCCAGCAGCTCGGTAGGGGACAATGAGCAGTTCTTC	CASSSVGDNEQFF
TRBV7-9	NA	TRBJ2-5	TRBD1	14	TGTGCCAGCAGCTTGACAGGGCGAGGAGAGACCCAGTACTTC	CASSLTGRGETQYF
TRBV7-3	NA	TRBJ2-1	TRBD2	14	TGTGCCAGCAGCTTGGCTAGCGGGAGTAGTGAGCAGTTCTTC	CASSLASGSSEQFF
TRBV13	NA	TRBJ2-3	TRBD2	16	TGTGCCAGCAGCTTAGAAGAGCGGGGGGCCGAAGATACGCAGTATTTT	CASSLEERGAEDTQYF
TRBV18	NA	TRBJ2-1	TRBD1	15	TGTGCCAGCTCACCAAAGAGACAGGGTATCAATGAGCAGTTCTTC	CASSPKRQGINEQFF
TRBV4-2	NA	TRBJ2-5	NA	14	TGTGCCAGCAGCCAGGAGAGCGTGCAAGAGACCCAGTACTTC	CASSQESVQETQYF
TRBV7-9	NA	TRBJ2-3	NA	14	TGTGCCAGCAGCTTGGGCAGCAGCACAGATACGCAGTATTTT	CASSLGSSTDTQYF
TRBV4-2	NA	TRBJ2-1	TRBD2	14	TGTGCCAGCAGCCTAGCGGGAGAAAACAATGAGCAGTTCTTC	CASSLAGENNEQFF
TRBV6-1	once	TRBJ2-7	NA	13	TGTGCCAGCGGCGGCCTGATTACGTACGAGCAGTACTTC	CASGGLITYEQYF
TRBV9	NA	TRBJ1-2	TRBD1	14	TGTGCCAGTCGGACAGGGGTTAGCGACTATGGCTACACCTTC	CASRTGVSDYGYTF
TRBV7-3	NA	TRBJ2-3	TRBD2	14	TGTGCCAGCAGCCCTAGCGGGAGCACAGATACGCAGTATTTT	CASSPSGSTDTQYF
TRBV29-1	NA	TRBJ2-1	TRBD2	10	TGCAGCGCACTAGCGGGAGGGCAGTTCTTC	CSALAGGQFF
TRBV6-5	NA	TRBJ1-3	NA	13	TGTGCCAGCCAGGACAACTCTGGAAACACCATATATTTT	CASQDNSGNTIYF
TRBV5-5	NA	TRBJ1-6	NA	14	TGTGCCAGCAGCTTGAGACTTACTGCTTCGCCCCTCCACTTT	CASSLRLTASPLHF
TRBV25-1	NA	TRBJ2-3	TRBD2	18	TGTGCCAGCAGTAGACTAGCGGGGGGAGGTGTGGGAACAGATACGCAGTATTTT	CASSRLAGGGVGTDTQYF
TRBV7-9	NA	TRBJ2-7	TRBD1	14	TGTGCCAGCAGCCGCCCCGGGACAGATAACGAGCAGTACTTC	CASSRPGTDNEQYF